Detailed here is one T cell receptor beta chain. The data were taken from a study of blood T cell repertoires in COVID-19. Study details: PBMCs, B-cell-depleted T cells, or T cells provided the cDNA or gDNA that made up the material.

The CDR3 spans 18 residues. From germline, CDR1 is LGHNA and CDR2 YNFKEQ. With V trimmed by 0 bases and J by 7 bases, 13 bases remained unmatched. In the study's own analysis: Amplification from reference gene primers served as the basis for estimated nucleated cell counts. Profiling relied on immunoSEQ multiplex PCR, and the TCRdb table lists in-frame clones only, not all of them. That table gives V, J and clone size, and the DNA gave D and trimming. This sample yields over 150,000 clones, of which roughly 84% are seen a single time; roughly 13% belongs to the top ten. The sequenced sample was peripheral blood. The clonotype comes from a man aged 18 to 30 with active or convalescent COVID-19. The rearrangement uses TRBV4-2 and TRBJ2-5, with TRBD2 matching over 11 bases. The CDR3 reads CASSQDLGLAGGRGTQYF. The CDR3 DNA sequence: TGTGCCAGCAGCCAAGATCTGGGGCTAGCGGGGGGCCGTGGGACCCAGTACTTC.